The source of this T cell receptor beta chain is a study of Graves' ophthalmopathy and Graves' hyperthyroidism. Notes on the study in general: Among thyroid clonotypes expanded above 0.001 frequency, most also appeared in blood.

V lost 5 bases to trimming and J lost 13 bases; unmatched junction nucleotides: 11. CDR3 size: 13 residues. CDR1 MNHEY and CDR2 SVGAGI come from the germline V gene. The sequenced template was RNA, covering the TCR beta CDR3 region. An opening RT-PCR round employed HTBI primers and preceded a second-round multiplex PCR. From the multiplex PCR reads, TCRdb called clonotypes with MiXCR, one entry per CDR3 protein. The table has 350,000 to 450,000 distinct CDR3 sequences, more than 20% seen once. This clonotype was seen ten or more times. The antigen remains undetermined. The chain has TRBV6-5 and TRBJ1-1, with 9 bases matching TRBD1. Sample: peripheral blood. The clonotype comes from a woman aged 18-29 years with stable Graves' hyperthyroidism. CDR3: CASSLTGGPSVFF. The CDR3, as DNA: TGTGCCAGCAGTCTTACAGGGGGCCCTAGCGTTTTCTTT.